Shown below are 29 T cell receptor beta chains from a single sample sequenced in a study of multiple sclerosis patients with progressive multifocal leukoencephalopathy. Clones were read by immunoSEQ multiplex PCR, and TCRdb kept only the in-frame ones, dropping some. Of 30,000 or so clones listed, approximately 90% are singletons. Time point meaning: before natalizumab initiation. Sequenced material: PBMCs. The receptors were gathered from a human donor with multiple sclerosis.

This chain links TRBV7-9 with TRBJ2-1; 16 bases align to TRBD2. In germline, CDR1 is SEHNR, CDR2 FQNEAQ (reference sequence). The V and J ends lost 5 bases and 3 bases, in that order; junction bases with no gene match: 4. The CDR3 has 17 residues. Here the CDR3 DNA reads TGTGCCAGCAGCCGGGGACTAGCGGGAGGGATCTACAATGAGCAGTTCTTC. This codes for CASSRGLAGGIYNEQFF. Supplemented by reference TRBV7-9 and TRBJ2-1, the full variable domain reads DTGVSQNPRHKITKRGQNVTFRCDPISEHNRLYWYRQTLGQGPEFLTYFQNEAQLEKSRLLSDRFSAERPKGSFSTLEIQRTEQGDSAMYLCASSRGLAGGIYNEQFFGPGTRLTVL.

The rearrangement links TRBV6-6 to TRBJ2-4, with D tentatively TRBD2 (6 bases). This CDR3 is 13 amino acids long. V was shortened by 7 bases and J by 6 bases, with 13 bases between the two germline ends. Germline lookup yields CDR1 MNHNY and CDR2 SVGAGI (reference sequence). CDR3 in DNA: TGTGCCAGCACCGAGGACTACTTAAACATTCAGTACTTC. Translating gives CASTEDYLNIQYF.

Only one count was recorded for this clone. This chain uses TRBV7-8 with TRBJ2-1, with 7 nucleotides matching TRBD2. J gave up 0 bases and V 0 bases, and 8 bases lay outside the gene matches. Germline V gene lookup returns CDR1 SGHVS and CDR2 FQNEAQ. This CDR3 contains 18 residues. In DNA, the CDR3 is TGTGCCAGCAGCTTAGCGAGGCCTAGCGGTAGCTCCTACAATGAGCAGTTCTTC. Protein: CASSLARPSGSSYNEQFF.

The J gene is TRBJ1-2, the V gene TRBV28, with a possible D match to TRBD1 (6 bases). Trimming took off 3 bases at V and 8 bases at J, with 13 bases between the two ends. CDR1 and CDR2 (germline): MDHEN, SYDVKM. This CDR3 region has 13 residues. The CDR3 DNA reads TGTGCCAGCAGTTTTCAGGGGAGGAGCGGCTACACCTTC. Translating it yields CASSFQGRSGYTF.

This clone appeared a single time. The chain is built from TRBV6-5 and TRBJ2-7; 9 bases line up with TRBD1. Germline V CDR1 and CDR2: MNHEY, SVGAGI. J was trimmed by 6 bases and V by 6 bases; bases with no gene match: 6. CDR3 length: 13 residues. This CDR3 is CASRDRGLSEQYF. The DNA for the CDR3 is TGTGCCAGCAGGGACAGGGGCCTAAGCGAGCAGTACTTC.

This clone has a single count. The chain links TRBV12-5 to TRBJ1-1; D not certain. V lost 0 bases to trimming and J lost 4 bases, with 15 bases between them. The CDR3 has 16 residues. The germline V gene has CDR1 LGHNT and CDR2 FRNRAP. CDR3 region: CASGLVLTFMGTEAFF. DNA for the CDR3: TGTGCTAGTGGTTTGGTTCTCACCTTCATGGGCACTGAAGCTTTCTTT.

V usage is TRBV7-2 and J usage is TRBJ2-3, with D possibly TRBD2 on 6 matching bases. V dropped 4 bases and J dropped 5 bases, with 16 bases sitting between them. Germline V gene data show CDR1 as SGHTA and CDR2 as FQGNSA. The CDR3 length is 15 residues. The CDR3 region has the DNA TGTGCCAGCAGCTCGGAGCTAGCGAGGCGAGATACGCAGTATTTT. Translating it yields CASSSELARRDTQYF. The full variable domain, with the rest looked up from reference TRBV7-2 and TRBJ2-3, is GAGVSQSPSNKVTEKGKDVELRCDPISGHTALYWYRQSLGQGLEFLIYFQGNSAPDKSGLPSDRFSAERTGGSVSTLTIQRTQQEDSAVYLCASSSELARRDTQYFGPGTRLTVL.

The rearrangement uses TRBV9 and TRBJ2-1; tentatively, D is TRBD2 (5 bases). V dropped 3 bases and J dropped 0 bases, with 13 bases sitting between them. The germline V gene encodes CDR1 SGDLS and CDR2 YYNGEE. This CDR3 is built from 16 residues. The CDR3 is CASSEGGRGSYNEQFF. The CDR3 DNA reads TGTGCCAGCAGCGAGGGTGGTCGGGGCTCCTACAATGAGCAGTTCTTC.

The CDR3 DNA sequence: TGTGCCAGCAGCTCCCGGGACCGAGCCTACGAGCAGTACTTC. As protein: CASSSRDRAYEQYF. The rearrangement uses TRBV5-5 and TRBJ2-7, with D perhaps given as TRBD1 or TRBD2 (5 bases each). Germline V CDR1 and CDR2: SGHKS, YYEKEE (reference sequence). Trimming stripped 3 bases from V and 2 bases from J, with 12 bases between. The CDR3 sequence is 14 residues long.

The rearrangement joins TRBV9 to TRBJ1-1, with D possibly TRBD1 on 5 matching bases. This CDR3 is built from 14 residues. CDR1 and CDR2 (germline): SGDLS, YYNGEE. Trimming removed 0 bases from V and 5 bases from J, with 11 bases in between. The CDR3 region has the DNA TGTGCCAGCAGCGTAGACGGGGGAGGGACTGAAGCTTTCTTT. Its translation is CASSVDGGGTEAFF.

This clone appeared a few times. The CDR3 nucleotides read TGTGCCAGCGGACTTGAGGTGGGGGAGGGCCTCAGAGAGCAGTTCTTC. It encodes CASGLEVGEGLREQFF. V usage is TRBV7-6 and J usage is TRBJ2-1; 7 bases align to TRBD2. CDR1 and CDR2 (germline): SGHVS, FNYEAQ. Trimming took 8 bases from V and 10 from J; bases not matched to a gene: 20. The CDR3 totals 16 residues.

V usage is TRBV15 and J usage is TRBJ2-3; TRBD1 agrees at 8 bases. CDR1 LNHNV and CDR2 YYDKDF come from the germline V gene (reference sequence). V lost 3 bases, J lost 3 bases, and 8 bases stayed unmatched. The CDR3 length is 16 residues. Here the CDR3 reads CATSSRRNRGTDTQYF. The CDR3 bases are TGTGCCACCAGCAGCCGGAGAAACAGGGGGACAGATACGCAGTATTTT. The whole variable domain, filled in from reference TRBV15 and TRBJ2-3, reads DAMVIQNPRYQVTQFGKPVTLSCSQTLNHNVMYWYQQKSSQAPKLLFHYYDKDFNNEADTPDNFQSRRPNTSFCFLDIRSPGLGDTAMYLCATSSRRNRGTDTQYFGPGTRLTVL.

The rearrangement uses TRBV4-3 and TRBJ1-4; tentatively, D is TRBD1 (6 bases). The CDR3 is 17 residues long. The V and J ends lost 1 base and 3 bases respectively, with 15 bases between them. Germline CDR1 is LGHNA and CDR2 is YSLEER. For the CDR3, the DNA is TGCGCCAGCAGCCAAGCCCCGGGGGCCAGGGCTAATGAAAAACTGTTTTTT. It translates to CASSQAPGARANEKLFF.

The chain is built from TRBV9 and TRBJ2-1; TRBD2 agrees at 9 bases. V lost 3 bases, J lost 2 bases, and 3 bases stayed unmatched. The CDR3 loop spans 15 amino acids. CDR1 and CDR2 (germline): SGDLS, YYNGEE. The CDR3 here is CASSAWTSAYNEQFF. The CDR3 nucleotides are TGTGCCAGCAGCGCCTGGACTAGCGCCTACAATGAGCAGTTCTTC. Variable domain in full (rest from reference TRBV9 and TRBJ2-1): DSGVTQTPKHLITATGQRVTLRCSPRSGDLSVYWYQQSLDQGLQFLIQYYNGEERAKGNILERFSAQQFPDLHSELNLSSLELGDSALYFCASSAWTSAYNEQFFGPGTRLTVL.

The CDR3 region has the DNA TGTGCCAGCAGCCCCAGAACAGCGGGCAATGAGCAGTTCTTC. Its translation: CASSPRTAGNEQFF. V usage is TRBV9 and J usage is TRBJ2-1; D might be TRBD2 (6 bases). CDR1 and CDR2 (germline): SGDLS, YYNGEE. Trimming pared 4 bases from V and 6 bases from J, leaving 14 bases between. The CDR3 consists of 14 residues.

The V and J genes are TRBV19 and TRBJ1-6, with TRBD1 as a possible D gene (6 bases). The germline gives CDR1 LNHDA, CDR2 SQIVND (reference sequence). The CDR3 loop spans 14 amino acids. The V end lost 7 bases, the J end lost 10 bases, and 17 bases lay between the germline ends. CDR3 amino acids: CASNTLGGRSPLHF. The CDR3 nucleotides read TGTGCCAGTAACACTCTGGGGGGGCGATCACCCCTCCACTTT. Together with reference TRBV19 and TRBJ1-6, the CDR3 gives the full variable domain: DGGITQSPKYLFRKEGQNVTLSCEQNLNHDAMYWYRQDPGQGLRLIYYSQIVNDFQKGDIAEGYSVSREKKESFPLTVTSAQKNPTAFYLCASNTLGGRSPLHFGNGTRLTVT.

The gene calls are TRBV6-1 and TRBJ2-7, with D possibly TRBD1 on 5 matching bases. Trimming cost V 2 bases and J 2 bases, with 7 bases left between them. Germline-derived CDR1 and CDR2 are MNHNS and SASEGT. The CDR3 is 13 residues long. The CDR3 loop is CASSELTAYEQYF. The CDR3 DNA follows: TGTGCCAGCAGTGAATTGACAGCCTACGAGCAGTACTTC.

The J gene is TRBJ2-7, the V gene TRBV28, with 8 bases matching TRBD1. This CDR3 is built from 14 residues. Germline CDR1 is MDHEN and CDR2 is SYDVKM. Trimming at V came to 5 bases and at J to 5 bases, leaving 8 bases not matched to a gene. This CDR3 reads CASSIPDRANEQYF. CDR3 bases: TGTGCCAGCAGTATACCGGACAGGGCAAACGAGCAGTACTTC. Filled out from reference TRBV28 and TRBJ2-7, the complete variable domain reads DVKVTQSSRYLVKRTGEKVFLECVQDMDHENMFWYRQDPGLGLRLIYFSYDVKMKEKGDIPEGYSVSREKKERFSLILESASTNQTSMYLCASSIPDRANEQYFGPGTRLTVT.

Note on this clone: The same CDR3 also results from other DNA sequences found in this sample. J is TRBJ1-1 and V is TRBV5-1; 8 positions match TRBD1. Trimming cost V 5 bases and J 1 base; bases outside gene matches: 13. CDR1 and CDR2 from the germline V gene are SGHRS and YFSETQ. The CDR3 contains 17 residues. The DNA for the CDR3 is TGCGCCAGCAGTCAGAGTGGGCAGGGGGCTGGGAACACTGAAGCTTTCTTT. Its translation: CASSQSGQGAGNTEAFF.

The V gene is TRBV6-7, the J gene TRBJ2-1; the D gene is possibly TRBD2 (5 bases). TRBV6-7 falls under the ORF class, with uncertain function. The CDR3 is 16 amino acids. V shed 5 bases and J shed 1 base, with 15 bases lying between them. CDR3 DNA: TGTGCCAGCAGTCGCCTAGCCCTCGTATCCTACAATGAGCAGTTCTTC. The encoded protein is CASSRLALVSYNEQFF.

V and J are TRBV6-5 and TRBJ2-1, with D possibly called TRBD1 or TRBD2 (5 bases each). The CDR3 is made up of 13 amino acids. The V gene lost 7 bases and the J gene lost 10 bases, with 17 bases spanning the gap. The germline V gene has CDR1 MNHEY and CDR2 SVGAGI. This CDR3 is CASTLGASSEQFF. Here the CDR3 DNA reads TGTGCCAGCACACTTGGGGCTAGCTCCGAGCAGTTCTTC.

The genes are TRBV25-1 and TRBJ1-2; 8 nucleotides line up with TRBD1. Germline V gene sequence: CDR1 MGHDK, CDR2 SYGVNS. This CDR3 region has 16 residues. The V segment lost 4 bases and the J segment 3 bases; nucleotides outside the gene matches: 10. The CDR3 DNA sequence: TGTGCCAGCAGTGCCACAGGGGGTTTTACGGACTATGGCTACACCTTC. Its protein product is CASSATGGFTDYGYTF.

Of note for this clone: Because the CDR3's place on the DNA is in doubt, the DNA is left out and the CDR3 is given as listed by TCRdb. The chain couples TRBV4-2 to TRBJ2-1. The CDR3 numbers 15 amino acids, ends counted. Germline values: CDR1 LGHNA, CDR2 YNFKEQ. This chain's CDR3 is CASSQGHFGNNEQFF.

The chain recombines TRBV28 with TRBJ1-1, with D tentatively TRBD1 (6 bases). V lost 6 bases, J lost 6 bases, and 23 bases lay in between. CDR3 length: 16 amino acids. CDR1 is MDHEN and CDR2 is SYDVKM in the germline V gene. The CDR3 loop reads CASSPPLGQERAEAFF. The CDR3 bases are TGTGCCAGCAGCCCACCCTTGGGACAAGAGCGTGCTGAAGCTTTCTTT. Variable domain in full (rest from reference TRBV28 and TRBJ1-1): DVKVTQSSRYLVKRTGEKVFLECVQDMDHENMFWYRQDPGLGLRLIYFSYDVKMKEKGDIPEGYSVSREKKERFSLILESASTNQTSMYLCASSPPLGQERAEAFFGQGTRLTVV.

This chain connects TRBV29-1 to TRBJ2-7, with TRBD2 identical over 11 bases. Losses at the gene ends were 4 bases for V and 2 bases for J; bases not matched to a gene: 7. The CDR3 extends over 15 amino acids. Germline CDR1 reads SQVTM; CDR2 reads ANQGSEA. The CDR3 nucleotides read TGCAGCGTTGGTCCCGGGACTAGCGGTCCCTACGAGCAGTACTTC. Amino acids: CSVGPGTSGPYEQYF.

The rearrangement uses TRBV19 and TRBJ1-3; 8 bases are a match to TRBD1. Germline assignment: CDR1 LNHDA and CDR2 SQIVND (reference sequence). The CDR3 totals 17 residues. The ends lost 7 bases at V and 0 bases at J; junction bases unmatched: 11. The CDR3 DNA reads as TGTGCCAGTATGCTTTCGAACAGGGGGGCCTCTGGAAACACCATATATTTT. As protein: CASMLSNRGASGNTIYF.

The V gene is TRBV28, the J gene TRBJ1-2; the D is unclear. V lost 5 bases, J lost 0 bases, and 19 bases lay in between. This CDR3 has 17 amino acids. The V gene's germline CDR1 is MDHEN and CDR2 SYDVKM. The CDR3 sequence: CASSRKGGSWANYGYTF. In DNA, the CDR3 is TGTGCCAGCAGTCGAAAAGGAGGGAGTTGGGCTAACTATGGCTACACCTTC.

The rearrangement joins TRBV10-3 to TRBJ2-2, with D maybe TRBD2 (7 bases). Trimming pared 10 bases from V and 5 bases from J, leaving 17 bases between. Germline-derived CDR1 and CDR2 are ENHRY and SYGVKD. The CDR3 sequence is 14 residues long. This CDR3 is CATRGARGTGELFF. CDR3 nucleotide sequence: TGTGCCACTCGGGGGGCTCGCGGGACCGGGGAGCTGTTTTTT.

A remark on this clone: Germline and junction disagree at one end, which may indicate a read error. The chain links TRBV7-7 to TRBJ1-3; 7 bases map to TRBD1. The CDR3 totals 16 residues. Germline CDR1 is SSHAT and CDR2 is FNYEAQ (reference sequence). The CDR3, as DNA: TGTGCTAGCAGCCTTGGGACAGACGGCTTATCATCCACCATATATTTT. Translating gives CASSLGTDGLSSTIYF.